This TCR beta chain was recovered during a study of cytomegalovirus exposure and HLA in healthy donors. To note about this clone: Its cognate antigen is unknown.

Amplification used 60 Vbeta primers and 13 Jbeta primers. Produced via immunoSEQ multiplex PCR; TCRdb's table is partial and in-frame only. The sample consists of around 100,000 clones, 65% to 75% of them appearing once. V trimming: 0 bases; J trimming: 2 bases; junction bases outside the gene matches: 5. The length of the CDR3 is 17 residues. Germline assignment: CDR1 SGHKS and CDR2 YYEKEE (reference sequence). Points from the study as a whole: It was shown in a later analysis that HLA-associated TCR beta chains were more clonally expanded than other, equally common chains.

The genes are TRBV5-5 and TRBJ1-4; 9 nucleotides match TRBD1. Sequenced material: PBMCs. The TCR sequence derives from a man aged 30 to 45 in good health and CMV-seropositive. CDR3 nucleotides: TGTGCCAGCAGCTTGGGGACAGGGGTGAGGACTAATGAAAAACTGTTTTTT. Its translation: CASSLGTGVRTNEKLFF.